These T cell receptor beta chains were read from a single sample in a study of CD8 T cells in Susac syndrome. TCRdb itself ran the immunoSEQ multiplex PCR reads through MiXCR, one entry per CDR3 protein. The table lists 150,000 to 200,000 distinct CDR3 sequences, approximately 94% of them singletons. The sample consisted of CD4+ T cells from PBMCs. These receptors were taken from a human donor with multiple sclerosis. Both conserved end residues are part of each CDR3. A D gene is named only where the DNA matches it firmly. A row's size may be missing; if present it is once, few, many or a size class.

J gene: TRBJ2-4
clone size: -
V gene: TRBV5-4
D gene: -
CDR3 protein: CASSPSRAVNIQYF
CDR3 DNA: TGTGCCAGCAGCCCCAGTAGAGCCGTAAACATTCAGTACTTC

J gene: TRBJ1-2
clone size: once
V gene: TRBV30
D gene: -
CDR3 protein: CAWSVPPGNGYTF
CDR3 DNA: TGTGCCTGGAGTGTACCCCCAGGGAATGGCTACACCTTC

J gene: TRBJ1-1
clone size: -
V gene: TRBV12-3/TRBV12-4
D gene: -
CDR3 protein: CASRTQGEAFF
CDR3 DNA: TGTGCCAGCAGGACACAAGGGGAAGCTTTCTTT

J gene: TRBJ2-6
clone size: -
V gene: TRBV7-2
D gene: TRBD1
CDR3 protein: CASSKQGNGANVLTF
CDR3 DNA: TGTGCCAGCAGCAAACAGGGGAATGGGGCCAACGTCCTGACTTTC

J gene: TRBJ2-2
clone size: -
V gene: TRBV7-9
D gene: -
CDR3 protein: CASSLSARVTGELFF
CDR3 DNA: TGTGCCAGCAGCTTATCCGCCAGGGTAACCGGGGAGCTGTTTTTT

J gene: TRBJ1-5
clone size: once
V gene: TRBV6-5
D gene: -
CDR3 protein: CASSDSRSGSWQPQHF
CDR3 DNA: TGTGCCAGCAGTGACTCCCGCTCAGGTAGCTGGCAGCCCCAGCATTTT

J gene: TRBJ2-7
clone size: -
V gene: TRBV4-2
D gene: -
CDR3 protein: CASSQEKRSYEQYF
CDR3 DNA: TGTGCCAGCAGCCAAGAGAAGAGGTCGTACGAGCAGTACTTC

J gene: TRBJ2-1
clone size: -
V gene: TRBV5-1
D gene: TRBD2
CDR3 protein: CASSLASGLGYNEQFF
CDR3 DNA: TGCGCCAGCAGCTTGGCCTCGGGACTAGGCTACAATGAGCAGTTCTTC

J gene: TRBJ2-1
clone size: once
V gene: TRBV6-6
D gene: -
CDR3 protein: CASSYLVRGEQFF
CDR3 DNA: TGTGCCAGCAGTTATCTGGTGCGGGGTGAGCAGTTCTTC

J gene: TRBJ1-5
clone size: -
V gene: TRBV7-8
D gene: TRBD1
CDR3 protein: CASSSLGQGGQPQHF
CDR3 DNA: TGTGCCAGCAGCTCCTTGGGGCAGGGGGGACAGCCCCAGCATTTT

J gene: TRBJ2-5
clone size: -
V gene: TRBV4-1
D gene: -
CDR3 protein: CASSHLRGSQETQYF
CDR3 DNA: TGCGCCAGCAGCCACCTCCGTGGCAGCCAAGAGACCCAGTACTTC

J gene: TRBJ1-2
clone size: -
V gene: TRBV2
D gene: -
CDR3 protein: CAIHLRGRDGYTF
CDR3 DNA: TGTGCCATTCACCTCCGGGGTAGGGATGGCTACACCTTC

J gene: TRBJ2-1
clone size: -
V gene: TRBV5-1
D gene: TRBD2
CDR3 protein: CASSPGTSNNEQFF
CDR3 DNA: TGCGCCAGCAGCCCCGGGACTAGTAACAATGAGCAGTTCTTC

J gene: TRBJ2-7
clone size: -
V gene: TRBV29-1
D gene: -
CDR3 protein: CSVRGRAGYEQYF
CDR3 DNA: TGCAGCGTTAGGGGTAGGGCTGGCTACGAGCAGTACTTC

J gene: TRBJ1-1
clone size: -
V gene: TRBV12-3/TRBV12-4
D gene: -
CDR3 protein: CASTRWESDTEAFF
CDR3 DNA: TGTGCCAGCACCCGTTGGGAGTCCGACACTGAAGCTTTCTTT

J gene: TRBJ2-1
clone size: -
V gene: TRBV6-2/TRBV6-3
D gene: -
CDR3 protein: CASSYLAGRLWDEQFF
CDR3 DNA: TGTGCCAGCAGTTACTTAGCCGGACGACTCTGGGATGAGCAGTTCTTC

J gene: TRBJ1-1
clone size: -
V gene: TRBV6-2/TRBV6-3
D gene: -
CDR3 protein: CASSLAPGVWTEAFF
CDR3 DNA: TGTGCCAGCAGTCTGGCACCAGGGGTTTGGACTGAAGCTTTCTTT

J gene: TRBJ1-1
clone size: -
V gene: TRBV18
D gene: TRBD1
CDR3 protein: CASSRTGRTEAFF
CDR3 DNA: TGTGCCAGCTCACGGACAGGGCGGACTGAAGCTTTCTTT

J gene: TRBJ1-2
clone size: -
V gene: TRBV30
D gene: TRBD1
CDR3 protein: CALGQGLNNYGYTF
CDR3 DNA: TGTGCTCTCGGACAGGGACTAAATAACTATGGCTACACCTTC

J gene: TRBJ2-1
clone size: -
V gene: TRBV5-4
D gene: TRBD2
CDR3 protein: CASSLAREGHDEQFF
CDR3 DNA: TGTGCCAGCAGCTTGGCCCGGGAGGGCCACGATGAGCAGTTCTTC

J gene: TRBJ1-1
clone size: -
V gene: TRBV6-2/TRBV6-3
D gene: -
CDR3 protein: CASSYRVNTEAFF
CDR3 DNA: TGTGCCAGCAGTTACAGGGTAAACACTGAAGCTTTCTTT

J gene: TRBJ1-5
clone size: -
V gene: TRBV7-2
D gene: -
CDR3 protein: CASSFDFLPQHF
CDR3 DNA: TGTGCCAGCAGCTTTGATTTTCTGCCCCAGCATTTT

J gene: TRBJ1-1
clone size: -
V gene: TRBV2
D gene: TRBD1
CDR3 protein: CASTFRDRNTEAFF
CDR3 DNA: TGTGCCAGCACGTTCCGGGACAGGAACACTGAAGCTTTCTTT

J gene: TRBJ2-1
clone size: -
V gene: TRBV2
D gene: -
CDR3 protein: CASRTPRGRLEQFF
CDR3 DNA: TGTGCCAGCAGGACTCCCAGGGGGAGGCTGGAGCAGTTCTTC

J gene: TRBJ1-3
clone size: -
V gene: TRBV29-1
D gene: TRBD1
CDR3 protein: CSVKGQGFGNTIYF
CDR3 DNA: TGCAGCGTTAAAGGACAGGGCTTTGGAAACACCATATATTTT

J gene: TRBJ1-2
clone size: -
V gene: TRBV10-3
D gene: -
CDR3 protein: CAISAIRDKGGYTF
CDR3 DNA: TGTGCCATCAGTGCCATCCGGGACAAAGGCGGCTACACCTTC

J gene: TRBJ1-1
clone size: -
V gene: TRBV20-1
D gene: -
CDR3 protein: CSARDLMGPWDGPQAFF
CDR3 DNA: TGCAGTGCTAGAGATCTAATGGGGCCATGGGATGGACCTCAAGCTTTCTTT

J gene: TRBJ2-3
clone size: once
V gene: TRBV20-1
D gene: -
CDR3 protein: CSASLRGASTDTQYF
CDR3 DNA: TGCAGTGCAAGCCTCCGGGGGGCGAGCACAGATACGCAGTATTTT

J gene: TRBJ1-5
clone size: -
V gene: TRBV12-3/TRBV12-4
D gene: -
CDR3 protein: CASSVRGSNQPQHF
CDR3 DNA: TGTGCCAGCAGTGTCAGGGGTAGCAATCAGCCCCAGCATTTT

J gene: TRBJ2-1
clone size: -
V gene: TRBV29-1
D gene: TRBD2
CDR3 protein: CSVVTSGRAHNEQFF
CDR3 DNA: TGCAGCGTTGTTACTAGCGGGAGGGCCCACAATGAGCAGTTCTTC

J gene: TRBJ1-2
clone size: once
V gene: TRBV30
D gene: -
CDR3 protein: CAWTRGWGGYTF
CDR3 DNA: TGTGCCTGGACGAGGGGCTGGGGTGGCTACACCTTC